Listed here are 32 T cell receptor beta chains from one sample, sequenced in a study of blood T cell repertoires in COVID-19. Using immunoSEQ multiplex PCR, the repertoire was profiled, and TCRdb retains in-frame clones only, with some absent. The repertoire holds about 400,000 clones, with nearly 90% as singletons. Sequenced material: PBMCs or T cells enriched from blood (not recorded which). The source is a woman aged 18-29 years with acute COVID-19.

The chain is built from TRBV4-1 and TRBJ1-5; D gene unclear. The CDR3 contains 15 residues. Germline V gene data show CDR1 as MGHRA and CDR2 as YSYEKL. With 3 bases removed from V and 7 bases from J, the gap between germline ends came to 16 bases. CDR3 sequence: CASSQTGSIPQPQHF. CDR3 nucleotides: TGCGCCAGCAGCCAGACGGGTTCAATTCCCCAGCCCCAGCATTTT.

The rearrangement links TRBV9 to TRBJ1-1; no firm D call. The germline V gene has CDR1 SGDLS and CDR2 YYNGEE. Trimming removed 7 bases at V and 3 bases at J, with 13 bases between. The CDR3 covers 13 residues. This CDR3 is CASSAMMDTEAFF. The CDR3 DNA follows: TGTGCCAGCTCAGCGATGATGGACACTGAAGCTTTCTTT.

This clone was found once. This chain joins TRBV12-3 or TRBV12-4 and TRBJ2-5; the D is unclear. V gave up 7 bases and J gave up 1 base, with 7 bases separating them. The CDR3 totals 12 residues. CDR3 protein: CASTSPQETQYF. In DNA form, the CDR3 reads TGTGCCAGCACATCCCCCCAAGAGACCCAGTACTTC.

J is TRBJ2-5 and V is TRBV7-9, with 11 positions matching TRBD1. Germline CDR1 SEHNR, CDR2 FQNEAQ (reference sequence). This CDR3 is built from 13 residues. V gave up 5 bases and J gave up 6 bases; unmatched junction bases: 2. CDR3 amino acids: CASSRDRGKTQYF. As DNA, the CDR3 is TGTGCCAGCAGCCGGGACAGGGGGAAGACCCAGTACTTC.

The rearrangement links TRBV5-1 to TRBJ1-1; D may be TRBD1 (5 bases). CDR1 and CDR2 (germline): SGHRS, YFSETQ. V lost 6 bases and J 4 bases, leaving 22 bases between the germline ends. The CDR3 totals 16 residues. In DNA, the CDR3 is TGCGCCAGCACCCAGGTGGGGGGTGGAACGTTCACTGAAGCTTTCTTT. Translation gives CASTQVGGGTFTEAFF.

The chain joins TRBV12-5 to TRBJ2-7; a weak D match, TRBD1 (5 bases). Germline loops: CDR1 LGHNT, CDR2 FRNRAP. The CDR3 is made up of 12 amino acids. Trimming shortened V by 1 base and J by 5 bases, and 6 bases separated the two germline ends. For the CDR3, the DNA is TGTGCTAGTGGTTTGGGACAGAACGAGCAGTACTTC. Amino acids: CASGLGQNEQYF.

This clone showed up just once. The CDR3 DNA reads TGTGCCAGCAGCGTCCAGACAGGGAACTATGGCTACACCTTC. Encoded protein: CASSVQTGNYGYTF. This chain joins TRBV9 and TRBJ1-2; TRBD1 matches 7 bases. There are 14 residues in the CDR3. After removal of 2 bases from V and 2 bases from J, the junction contained 3 bases not matched to a gene. Germline lookup yields CDR1 SGDLS and CDR2 YYNGEE.

The chain employs TRBV3-1 (or the pseudogene TRBV3-2) and TRBJ2-7; D gene unclear. The CDR3 runs 12 residues. V lost 4 bases to trimming and J lost 2 bases, with 6 bases between them. Germline V gene sequence: CDR1 LGHDT, CDR2 YNNKEL (reference sequence). CDR3 sequence (DNA): TGTGCCAGCAGCCTCCTTACCTACGAGCAGTACTTC. Its translation is CASSLLTYEQYF.

The chain carries TRBV7-2 and TRBJ1-3; D is possibly TRBD1 (5 bases). Germline CDR1 reads SGHTA; CDR2 reads FQGNSA. The CDR3 spans 16 residues. Trimming took off 3 bases at V and 2 bases at J, with 14 bases between the two ends. CDR3 bases: TGTGCCAGCAGCTTGGAGGGGAAGTGGCCTGGAAACACCATATATTTT. Amino acid sequence: CASSLEGKWPGNTIYF. Drawing the rest from reference TRBV7-2 and TRBJ1-3, the complete variable domain is GAGVSQSPSNKVTEKGKDVELRCDPISGHTALYWYRQSLGQGLEFLIYFQGNSAPDKSGLPSDRFSAERTGGSVSTLTIQRTQQEDSAVYLCASSLEGKWPGNTIYFGEGSWLTVV.

This clone was counted only a few times. The chain combines TRBV9 with TRBJ1-2; D gene ambiguous. The V gene lost 4 bases and the J gene lost 7 bases, with 11 bases spanning the gap. The V gene's germline CDR1 is SGDLS and CDR2 YYNGEE. CDR3 size: 12 residues. CDR3 nucleotides: TGTGCCAGCAGCACTGAGGTAGCTGGCTACACCTTC. This translates into CASSTEVAGYTF.

The J gene is TRBJ1-1, the V gene TRBV2; D is uncertain. CDR1 and CDR2 (germline): SNHLY, FYNNEI. Trimming pared 8 bases from V and 1 base from J, leaving 11 bases between. The CDR3 consists of 13 residues. The CDR3 protein is CASQQRTNTEAFF. CDR3 coding DNA: TGTGCCAGCCAACAGAGAACGAACACTGAAGCTTTCTTT.

V usage is TRBV11-2 and J usage is TRBJ2-7; D may be TRBD1 (6 bases). This CDR3 has 17 residues. V lost 0 bases and J 2 bases, leaving 17 bases between the germline ends. Germline V gives CDR1 SGHAT, CDR2 FQNNGV. The CDR3 region has the DNA TGTGCCAGCAGCTTAGATCAGGGGACGTCGTCTGCCTACGAGCAGTACTTC. It encodes CASSLDQGTSSAYEQYF.

The chain couples TRBV4-1 to TRBJ1-5; D gene uncertain. The V end lost 0 bases, the J end lost 0 bases, and 9 bases lay between the germline ends. CDR3 size: 16 residues. CDR1 MGHRA and CDR2 YSYEKL come from the germline V gene. In nucleotides, the CDR3 is TGCGCCAGCAGCCAAGAACCTTACAATAGCAATCAGCCCCAGCATTTT. This translates into CASSQEPYNSNQPQHF.

This chain uses TRBV27 with TRBJ1-2; tentatively, D is TRBD1 (5 bases). V was clipped by 5 bases and J by 4 bases, with 17 bases between them. Germline V gives CDR1 MNHEY, CDR2 SMNVEV (reference sequence). This CDR3 is 15 amino acids long. The CDR3 region has the DNA TGTGCCAGCAGTAGGGGTGTGGGGCAGACCTATGGCTACACCTTC. This encodes CASSRGVGQTYGYTF.

The rearrangement joins TRBV7-2 to TRBJ1-1; D uncertain. The CDR3 is 14 amino acids. Germline CDR1 and CDR2: SGHTA and FQGNSA. Trimming cost V 5 bases and J 7 bases, with 17 bases left between them. The CDR3 DNA is TGTGCCAGCAGCCGGAGCGAGCGGGCCGGTGAAGCTTTCTTT. Amino acid sequence: CASSRSERAGEAFF.

V is TRBV13 and J is TRBJ2-7; 7 positions match TRBD2. With 2 bases clipped from V and 4 bases from J, the junction kept 5 bases outside the gene matches. Per germline, CDR1 PRHDT and CDR2 FYEKMQ (reference sequence). The length of the CDR3 is 14 residues. The CDR3 nucleotides read TGTGCCAGCAGCTTAACGACTAGCAGTTACGAGCAGTACTTC. Residues: CASSLTTSSYEQYF.

The CDR3 DNA reads as TGTGCCAGCAGTGCCTCAGGGGCTCAGCCCCAGCATTTT. This codes for CASSASGAQPQHF. This chain joins TRBV2 and TRBJ1-5; a possible D gene is TRBD1 (6 bases). The V end lost 4 bases, the J end lost 6 bases, and 10 bases lay between the germline ends. CDR1 and CDR2 from the germline V gene are SNHLY and FYNNEI. The CDR3 loop spans 13 amino acids.

This clone was counted once. The rearrangement links TRBV3-1 (or the pseudogene TRBV3-2) to TRBJ2-1; 7 nucleotides agree with TRBD1. Germline CDR1 reads LGHDT; CDR2 reads YNNKEL (reference sequence). The CDR3 is made up of 16 amino acids. Trimming cost V 4 bases and J 5 bases; bases outside gene matches: 11. The CDR3 coding sequence is TGTGCCAGCAGCCCCACAGGGGCATCGACGGACAATGAGCAGTTCTTC. Its protein is CASSPTGASTDNEQFF.

The J gene is TRBJ2-5, the V gene TRBV9; D is perhaps TRBD1 (5 bases). Germline V lookup: CDR1 SGDLS, CDR2 YYNGEE. The CDR3 is made up of 14 amino acids. Trimming took off 1 base at V and 2 bases at J, with 9 bases between the two ends. The CDR3 nucleotides read TGTGCCAGCAGCGTACAGGGCAGTCAAGAGACCCAGTACTTC. As protein: CASSVQGSQETQYF.

V usage is TRBV7-2 and J usage is TRBJ1-6, with a weak D call TRBD1 (5 bases). The V end lost 7 bases, the J end lost 6 bases, and 13 bases lay between the germline ends. This CDR3 is built from 14 residues. Germline CDR1 is SGHTA and CDR2 is FQGNSA. The CDR3 nucleotides read TGTGCCAGCACTCCCGGGGGAACTAATTCACCCCTCCACTTT. Translated, it gives CASTPGGTNSPLHF. Filled out from reference TRBV7-2 and TRBJ1-6, the complete variable domain reads GAGVSQSPSNKVTEKGKDVELRCDPISGHTALYWYRQSLGQGLEFLIYFQGNSAPDKSGLPSDRFSAERTGGSVSTLTIQRTQQEDSAVYLCASTPGGTNSPLHFGNGTRLTVT.

The rearrangement uses TRBV4-3 and TRBJ2-7, with 9 nucleotides matching TRBD2. The germline V gene encodes CDR1 LGHNA and CDR2 YSLEER. The CDR3 extends over 17 amino acids. The V gene end was trimmed by 0 bases and the J gene end by 8 bases; junction bases not matched to a gene: 14. CDR3: CASSQDLAGGPLFKQYF. CDR3 in DNA: TGCGCCAGCAGCCAAGATTTGGCGGGAGGGCCTCTTTTCAAGCAGTACTTC.

The chain carries TRBV3-1 (or the pseudogene TRBV3-2) and TRBJ2-2; D perhaps matches TRBD1 (5 bases). V gave up 7 bases and J gave up 6 bases, with 15 bases separating them. This CDR3 is built from 14 residues. Per germline, CDR1 LGHDT and CDR2 YNNKEL (reference sequence). The DNA for the CDR3 is TGTGCCAGCACTGTCGATGGGGCATCCGGGGAGCTGTTTTTT. Protein sequence: CASTVDGASGELFF.

This CDR3 reads CASSLQGRGEQYF. Here the CDR3 DNA reads TGTGCCAGCAGCCTACAGGGGCGGGGAGAGCAGTACTTC. The gene calls are TRBV7-9 and TRBJ2-7; perhaps TRBD1 as D (7 bases). CDR3 size: 13 residues. V was shortened by 5 bases and J by 7 bases, with 15 bases between the two germline ends. From germline, CDR1 is SEHNR and CDR2 FQNEAQ (reference sequence).

This clone appeared a single time. The J gene is TRBJ1-4, the V gene TRBV27, with 7 bases lining up with TRBD1. V lost 7 bases to trimming and J lost 8 bases; unmatched junction nucleotides: 13. CDR1 and CDR2 from the germline V gene are MNHEY and SMNVEV (reference sequence). CDR3 length equals 15 residues. The CDR3: CASTRSGTVSEKLFF. The CDR3 nucleotides read TGTGCCAGCACCCGATCCGGGACAGTTTCCGAAAAACTGTTTTTT.

This chain links TRBV3-1 (or the pseudogene TRBV3-2) with TRBJ1-6; 8 nucleotides line up with TRBD1. This CDR3 contains 12 residues. Germline CDR1 and CDR2: LGHDT and YNNKEL (reference sequence). Trimming at V came to 4 bases and at J to 11 bases, leaving 1 base not matched to a gene. The CDR3 is CASSPTGAPLHF. CDR3 nucleotides: TGTGCCAGCAGCCCGACAGGGGCACCCCTCCACTTT.

V usage is TRBV13 and J usage is TRBJ2-7; 14 bases map to TRBD2. This CDR3 is built from 17 residues. V shed 5 bases, J shed 6 bases, and the junction held 12 bases outside the gene matches. Germline V gene data show CDR1 as PRHDT and CDR2 as FYEKMQ (reference sequence). CDR3 sequence (DNA): TGTGCCAGCAGCCCGACTAGCGGGAGGGCCAACCCTGCCGAGCAGTACTTC. Amino acid sequence: CASSPTSGRANPAEQYF. The entire variable domain, with the rest obtained from reference TRBV13 and TRBJ2-7, is as follows: AAGVIQSPRHLIKEKRETATLKCYPIPRHDTVYWYQQGPGQDPQFLISFYEKMQSDKGSIPDRFSAQQFSDYHSELNMSSLELGDSALYFCASSPTSGRANPAEQYFGPGTRLTVT.

This clone has just one count. The rearrangement joins TRBV29-1 to TRBJ1-1, with D perhaps matching TRBD1 (6 bases). Trimming shortened V by 0 bases and J by 3 bases, and 17 bases separated the two germline ends. This CDR3 contains 16 residues. Per germline, CDR1 SQVTM and CDR2 ANQGSEA. In nucleotides, the CDR3 is TGCAGCGTTGAAGAACTCAGGGGAATATGGGACACTGAAGCTTTCTTT. Translating it yields CSVEELRGIWDTEAFF. The full variable domain, in which reference TRBV29-1 and TRBJ1-1 provide the parts outside the CDR3, is SAVISQKPSRDICQRGTSLTIQCQVDSQVTMMFWYRQQPGQSLTLIATANQGSEATYESGFVIDKFPISRPNLTFSTLTVSNMSPEDSSIYLCSVEELRGIWDTEAFFGQGTRLTVV.

CDR3 sequence: CASSPTSGGTFGDTQYF. The DNA for the CDR3 is TGTGCCAGCAGCCCGACTAGCGGGGGGACCTTTGGTGATACGCAGTATTTT. This chain joins TRBV3-1 (or the pseudogene TRBV3-2) and TRBJ2-3; 13 bases align to TRBD2. This CDR3 has 17 amino acids. The germline CDR1 and CDR2 sequences are LGHDT and YNNKEL (reference sequence). V dropped 4 bases and J dropped 6; count of bases not matched to a gene: 10.

This chain links TRBV11-3 with TRBJ2-7; a possible D gene is TRBD1 (7 bases). The CDR3 runs 15 residues. V lost 5 bases, J lost 3 bases, and 17 bases lay in between. The germline gives CDR1 SGHNT, CDR2 YENEEA. The CDR3, as DNA: TGTGCCAGCAGCCAGGCGGGGACAGACGACTACGAGCAGTACTTC. It specifies CASSQAGTDDYEQYF. Complete variable domain (other parts from reference TRBV11-3 and TRBJ2-7): EAGVVQSPRYKIIEKKQPVAFWCNPISGHNTLYWYLQNLGQGPELLIRYENEEAVDDSQLPKDRFSAERLKGVDSTLKIQPAELGDSAVYLCASSQAGTDDYEQYFGPGTRLTVT.

The V call is TRBV4-2, the J call TRBJ1-6; no clear D gene. Trimming pared 0 bases from V and 9 bases from J, leaving 15 bases between. In germline, CDR1 is LGHNA, CDR2 YNFKEQ. The CDR3 totals 16 residues. CDR3 in DNA: TGTGCCAGCAGCCAAGATCTTTACGGGGAGACTTCACCCCTCCACTTT. Translation: CASSQDLYGETSPLHF.

This rearrangement joins TRBV29-1 to TRBJ1-2, with unresolved D. Per germline, CDR1 SQVTM and CDR2 ANQGSEA. The CDR3 has 11 amino acids. Trimming took 0 bases from V and 9 from J, leaving 8 bases between them. The CDR3 DNA follows: TGCAGCGTTGAAGATCGAAACAGCTACACCTTC. Amino acid sequence: CSVEDRNSYTF. Supplemented by reference TRBV29-1 and TRBJ1-2, the full variable domain reads SAVISQKPSRDICQRGTSLTIQCQVDSQVTMMFWYRQQPGQSLTLIATANQGSEATYESGFVIDKFPISRPNLTFSTLTVSNMSPEDSSIYLCSVEDRNSYTFGSGTRLTVV.

J is TRBJ1-1 and V is TRBV9; a possible D gene is TRBD1 (6 bases). Germline V gene sequence: CDR1 SGDLS, CDR2 YYNGEE. This CDR3 contains 15 residues. Trimming left V 6 bases short and J 0 bases short, with 15 bases between. The CDR3 region has the DNA TGTGCCAGCACCGAGTCAGGGGCCATGAACACTGAAGCTTTCTTT. Residues: CASTESGAMNTEAFF.